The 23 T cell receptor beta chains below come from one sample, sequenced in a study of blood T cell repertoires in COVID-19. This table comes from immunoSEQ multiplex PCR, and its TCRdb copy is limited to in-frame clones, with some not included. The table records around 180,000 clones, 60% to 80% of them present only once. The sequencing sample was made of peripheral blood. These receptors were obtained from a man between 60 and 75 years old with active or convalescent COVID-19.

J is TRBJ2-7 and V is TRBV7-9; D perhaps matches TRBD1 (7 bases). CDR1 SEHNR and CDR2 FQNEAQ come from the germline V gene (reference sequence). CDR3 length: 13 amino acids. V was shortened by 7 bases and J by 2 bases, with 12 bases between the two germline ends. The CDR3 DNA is TGTGCCAGCATCCAGGGGGGTACCTACGAGCAGTACTTC. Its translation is CASIQGGTYEQYF.

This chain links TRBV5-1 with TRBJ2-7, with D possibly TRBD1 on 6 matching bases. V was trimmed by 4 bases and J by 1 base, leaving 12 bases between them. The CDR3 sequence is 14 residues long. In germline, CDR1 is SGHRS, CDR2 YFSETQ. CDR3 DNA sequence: TGCGCCAGCAGCCGGCACGGACAGTCCTACGAGCAGTACTTC. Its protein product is CASSRHGQSYEQYF.

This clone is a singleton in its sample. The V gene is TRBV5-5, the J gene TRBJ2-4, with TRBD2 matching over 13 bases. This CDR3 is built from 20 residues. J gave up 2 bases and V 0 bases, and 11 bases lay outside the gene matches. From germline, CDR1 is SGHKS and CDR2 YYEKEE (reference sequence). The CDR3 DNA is TGTGCCAGCAGCTTGGTGGTGAGGACTAGCGGGAGAGGTCCCAAAAACATTCAGTACTTC. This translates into CASSLVVRTSGRGPKNIQYF.

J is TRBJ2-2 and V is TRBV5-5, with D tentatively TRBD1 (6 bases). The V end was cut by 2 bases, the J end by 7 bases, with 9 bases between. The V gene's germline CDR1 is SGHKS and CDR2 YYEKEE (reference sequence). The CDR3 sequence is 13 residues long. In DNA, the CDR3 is TGTGCCAGCAGCTTAACAGGGTTCGGGGAGCTGTTTTTT. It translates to CASSLTGFGELFF. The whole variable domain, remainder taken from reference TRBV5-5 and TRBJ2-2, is DAGVTQSPTHLIKTRGQQVTLRCSPISGHKSVSWYQQVLGQGPQFIFQYYEKEERGRGNFPDRFSARQFPNYSSELNVNALLLGDSALYLCASSLTGFGELFFGEGSRLTVL.

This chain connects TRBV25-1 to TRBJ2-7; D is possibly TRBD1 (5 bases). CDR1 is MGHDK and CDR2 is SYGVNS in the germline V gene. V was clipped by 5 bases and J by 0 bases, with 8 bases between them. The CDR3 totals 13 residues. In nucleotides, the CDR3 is TGTGCCAGCAGTACAGGACGCTCCTACGAGCAGTACTTC. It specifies CASSTGRSYEQYF.

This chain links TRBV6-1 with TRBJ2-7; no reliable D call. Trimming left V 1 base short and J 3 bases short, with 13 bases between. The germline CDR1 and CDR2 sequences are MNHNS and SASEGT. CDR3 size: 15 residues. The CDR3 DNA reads TGTGCCAGCAGTGAAGACACCGTGGTTTACTACGAGCAGTACTTC. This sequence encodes CASSEDTVVYYEQYF.

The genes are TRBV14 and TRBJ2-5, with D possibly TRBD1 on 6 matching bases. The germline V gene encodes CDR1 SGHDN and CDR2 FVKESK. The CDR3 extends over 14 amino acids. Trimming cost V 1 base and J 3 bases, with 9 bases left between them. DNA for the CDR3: TGTGCCAGCAGCCAAGGGACAGCCGAAGAGACCCAGTACTTC. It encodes CASSQGTAEETQYF. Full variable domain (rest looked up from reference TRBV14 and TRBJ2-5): EAGVTQFPSHSVIEKGQTVTLRCDPISGHDNLYWYRRVMGKEIKFLLHFVKESKQDESGMPNNRFLAERTGGTYSTLKVQPAELEDSGVYFCASSQGTAEETQYFGPGTRLLVL.

The CDR3 DNA sequence: TGTGCCAGCAGGGCCGGACAGGGGACTCAGCCCCAGCATTTT. Its protein is CASRAGQGTQPQHF. The chain recombines TRBV28 with TRBJ1-5; 9 bases fit TRBD1. The ends lost 6 bases at V and 6 bases at J; junction bases unmatched: 6. The germline gives CDR1 MDHEN, CDR2 SYDVKM. The CDR3 has 14 amino acids.

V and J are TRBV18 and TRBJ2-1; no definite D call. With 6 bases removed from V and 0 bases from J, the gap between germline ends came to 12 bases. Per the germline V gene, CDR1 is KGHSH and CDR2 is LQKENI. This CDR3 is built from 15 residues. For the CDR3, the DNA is TGTGCCAGCTCGCCCCGAGCCCTCTCCTACAATGAGCAGTTCTTC. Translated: CASSPRALSYNEQFF.

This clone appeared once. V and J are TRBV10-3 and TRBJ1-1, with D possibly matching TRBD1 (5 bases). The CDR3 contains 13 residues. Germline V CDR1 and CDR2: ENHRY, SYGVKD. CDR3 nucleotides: TGTGCTTGCGGGGGAAATCAAGTCACTGAAGCTTTCTTT. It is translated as CACGGNQVTEAFF.

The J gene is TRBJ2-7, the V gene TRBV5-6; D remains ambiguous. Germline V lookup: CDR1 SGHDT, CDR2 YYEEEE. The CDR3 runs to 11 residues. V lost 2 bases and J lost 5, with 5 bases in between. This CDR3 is CASSLINEQYF. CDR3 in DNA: TGTGCCAGCAGCTTAATCAACGAGCAGTACTTC.

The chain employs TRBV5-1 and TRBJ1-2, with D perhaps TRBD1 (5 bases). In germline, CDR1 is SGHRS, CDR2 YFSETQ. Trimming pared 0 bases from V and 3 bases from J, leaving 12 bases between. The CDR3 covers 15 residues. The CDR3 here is CASSLGGGGDYGYTF. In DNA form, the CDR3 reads TGCGCCAGCAGCTTGGGCGGGGGAGGCGACTATGGCTACACCTTC.

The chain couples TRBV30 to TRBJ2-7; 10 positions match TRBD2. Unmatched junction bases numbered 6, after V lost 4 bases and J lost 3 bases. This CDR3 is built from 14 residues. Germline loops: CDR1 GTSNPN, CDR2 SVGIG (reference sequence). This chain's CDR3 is CAWNGGLANYEQYF. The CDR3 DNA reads TGTGCCTGGAACGGGGGACTAGCGAACTACGAGCAGTACTTC.

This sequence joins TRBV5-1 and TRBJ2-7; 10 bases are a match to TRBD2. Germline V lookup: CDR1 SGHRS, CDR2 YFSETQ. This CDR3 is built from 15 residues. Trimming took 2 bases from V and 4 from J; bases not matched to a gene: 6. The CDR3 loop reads CASSLAGGPGYEQYF. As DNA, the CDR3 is TGCGCCAGCAGCTTAGCGGGAGGGCCGGGATACGAGCAGTACTTC.

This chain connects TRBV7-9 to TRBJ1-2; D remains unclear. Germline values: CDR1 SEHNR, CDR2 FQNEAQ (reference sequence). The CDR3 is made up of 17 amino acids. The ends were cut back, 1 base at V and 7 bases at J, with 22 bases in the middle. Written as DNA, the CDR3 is TGTGCCAGCAGCTTAGGACGGGTCCGCTTAGAGGAATCTGGCTACACCTTC. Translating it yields CASSLGRVRLEESGYTF.

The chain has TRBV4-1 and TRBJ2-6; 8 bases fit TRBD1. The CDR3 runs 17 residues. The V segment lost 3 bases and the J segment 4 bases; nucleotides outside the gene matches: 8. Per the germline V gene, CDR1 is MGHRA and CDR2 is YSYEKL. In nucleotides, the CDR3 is TGCGCCAGCAGCCACTGGCAGGGGGCGGCCGGGGCCAACGTCCTGACTTTC. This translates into CASSHWQGAAGANVLTF.

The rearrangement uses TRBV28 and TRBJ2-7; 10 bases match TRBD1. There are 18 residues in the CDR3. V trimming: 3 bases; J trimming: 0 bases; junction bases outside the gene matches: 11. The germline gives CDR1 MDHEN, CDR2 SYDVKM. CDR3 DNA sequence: TGTGCCAGCAGTTTTGTTCCGGGACAGGGGACTAGCTCCTACGAGCAGTACTTC. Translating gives CASSFVPGQGTSSYEQYF.

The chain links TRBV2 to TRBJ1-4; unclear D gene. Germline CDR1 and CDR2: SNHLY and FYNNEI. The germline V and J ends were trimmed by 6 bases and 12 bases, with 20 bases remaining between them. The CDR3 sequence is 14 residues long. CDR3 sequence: CASRSEVLTGELFF. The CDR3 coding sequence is TGTGCCAGCAGATCGGAGGTACTGACTGGGGAACTGTTTTTT.

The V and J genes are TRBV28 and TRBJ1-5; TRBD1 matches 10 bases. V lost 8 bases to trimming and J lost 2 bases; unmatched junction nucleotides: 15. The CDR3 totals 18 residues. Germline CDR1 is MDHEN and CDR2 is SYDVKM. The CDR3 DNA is TGTGCCAGCCAAACCGGGGGGACAGGGGTTGGAGGCAATCAGCCCCAGCATTTT. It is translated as CASQTGGTGVGGNQPQHF.

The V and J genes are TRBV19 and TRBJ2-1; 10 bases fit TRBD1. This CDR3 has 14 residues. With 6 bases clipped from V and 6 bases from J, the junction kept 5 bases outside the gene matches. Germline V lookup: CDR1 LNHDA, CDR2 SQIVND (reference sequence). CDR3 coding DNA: TGTGCCAGTAGGGGGACAGGGGACGGCAATGAGCAGTTCTTC. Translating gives CASRGTGDGNEQFF.

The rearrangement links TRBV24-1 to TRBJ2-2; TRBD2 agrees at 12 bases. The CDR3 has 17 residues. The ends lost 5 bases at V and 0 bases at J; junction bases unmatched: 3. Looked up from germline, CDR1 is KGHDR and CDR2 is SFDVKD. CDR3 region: CATSGLAGETNTGELFF. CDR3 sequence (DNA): TGTGCCACCAGTGGACTAGCGGGAGAGACGAACACCGGGGAGCTGTTTTTT.

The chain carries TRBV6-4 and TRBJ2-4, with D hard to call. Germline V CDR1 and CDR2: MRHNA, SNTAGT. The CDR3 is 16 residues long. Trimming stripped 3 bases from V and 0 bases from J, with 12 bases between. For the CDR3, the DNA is TGTGCCAGCAGTGATGAGGTCGCCGTAGCCAAAAACATTCAGTACTTC. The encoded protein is CASSDEVAVAKNIQYF.

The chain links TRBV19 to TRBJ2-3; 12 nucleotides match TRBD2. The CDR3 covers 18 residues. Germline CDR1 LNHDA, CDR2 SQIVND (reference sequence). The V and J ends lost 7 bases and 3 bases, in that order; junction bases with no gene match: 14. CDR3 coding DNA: TGTGCCAGTAAACGTGGGACAGCCGGGACTAGCGGGACAGATACGCAGTATTTT. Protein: CASKRGTAGTSGTDTQYF.